This TCR beta chain was sequenced during a study of blood T cell repertoires in COVID-19. The overall study: Acute-phase and convalescent COVID-19 samples originated in the United States, Italy and Spain.

Original handling: Using reference gene primer amplification, nucleated cell counts were estimated. Clones were sequenced by immunoSEQ multiplex PCR, and TCRdb holds only the in-frame ones, with some missing. V, J and clone size were drawn from that table, and D and trimming were deduced from the DNA. The sample has some 82,000 clones; approximately 81% are singletons. J gave up 7 bases and V 5 bases, and 4 bases lay outside the gene matches. The CDR3 length is 14 residues. Germline CDR1 and CDR2: MNHNS and SASEGT. This chain links TRBV6-1 with TRBJ1-3; the match to TRBD1 covers 11 bases. Specimen: peripheral blood. The clonotype was recovered from an elderly man with acute or convalescent COVID-19. The CDR3 nucleotides are TGTGCCAGCAGTCGGACAGGGGGCGCGAACACCATATATTTT. Encoded protein: CASSRTGGANTIYF.